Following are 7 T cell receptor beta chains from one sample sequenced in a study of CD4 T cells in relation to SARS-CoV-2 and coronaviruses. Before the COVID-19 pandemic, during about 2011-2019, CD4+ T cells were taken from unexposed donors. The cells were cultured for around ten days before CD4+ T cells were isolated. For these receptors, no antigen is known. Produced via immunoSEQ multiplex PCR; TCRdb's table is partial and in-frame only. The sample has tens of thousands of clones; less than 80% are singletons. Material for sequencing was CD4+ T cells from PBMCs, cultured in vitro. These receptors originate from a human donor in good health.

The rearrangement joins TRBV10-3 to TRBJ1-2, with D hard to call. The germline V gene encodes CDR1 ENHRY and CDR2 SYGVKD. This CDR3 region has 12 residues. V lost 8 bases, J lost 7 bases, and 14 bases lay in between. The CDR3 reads CAIASGEGGYTF. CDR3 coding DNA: TGTGCCATCGCCTCCGGGGAGGGTGGCTACACCTTC.

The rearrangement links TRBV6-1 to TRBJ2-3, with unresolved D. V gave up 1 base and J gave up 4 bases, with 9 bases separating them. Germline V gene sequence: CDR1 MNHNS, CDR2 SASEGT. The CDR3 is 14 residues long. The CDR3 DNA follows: TGTGCCAGCAGTGAAGACCCTTCGGCAGATACGCAGTATTTT. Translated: CASSEDPSADTQYF.

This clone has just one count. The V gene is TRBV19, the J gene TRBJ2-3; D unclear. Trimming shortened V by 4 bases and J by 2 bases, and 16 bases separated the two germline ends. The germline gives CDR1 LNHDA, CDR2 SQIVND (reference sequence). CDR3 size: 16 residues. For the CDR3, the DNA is TGTGCCAGTAGTAGTCGACGTACGAGCTACACAGATACGCAGTATTTT. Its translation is CASSSRRTSYTDTQYF.

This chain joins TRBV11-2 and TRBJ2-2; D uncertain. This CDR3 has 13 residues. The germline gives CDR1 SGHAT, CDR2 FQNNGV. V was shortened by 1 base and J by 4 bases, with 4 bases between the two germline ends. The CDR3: CASSLGGTGELFF. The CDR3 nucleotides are TGTGCCAGCAGCTTAGGCGGCACCGGGGAGCTGTTTTTT.

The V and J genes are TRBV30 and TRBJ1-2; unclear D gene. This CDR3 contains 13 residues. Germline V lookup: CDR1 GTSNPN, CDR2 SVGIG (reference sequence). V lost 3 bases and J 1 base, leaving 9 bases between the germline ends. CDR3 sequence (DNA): TGTGCCTGGAGGGAGGACCGTAACTATGGCTACACCTTC. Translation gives CAWREDRNYGYTF.

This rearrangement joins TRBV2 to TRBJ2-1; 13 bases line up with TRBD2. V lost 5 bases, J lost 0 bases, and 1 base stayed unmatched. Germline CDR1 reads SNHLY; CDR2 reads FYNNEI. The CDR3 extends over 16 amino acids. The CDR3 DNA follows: TGTGCCAGCAGTCGACTAGCGGGAGGCTCCTACAATGAGCAGTTCTTC. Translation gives CASSRLAGGSYNEQFF.

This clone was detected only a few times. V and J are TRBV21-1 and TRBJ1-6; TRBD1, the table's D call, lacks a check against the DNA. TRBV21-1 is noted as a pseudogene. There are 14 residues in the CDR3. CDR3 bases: TGTGCCAGCAGCAACCGGGACAGAAATTCACCCCTCCACTTT. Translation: CASSNRDRNSPLHF.